The 5 T cell receptor beta chains presented below share a single source sample, sequenced in a study of blood T cell repertoires in COVID-19. Profiled with immunoSEQ multiplex PCR; TCRdb holds only in-frame clones, not every one. The table lists 130,000 or so clones, roughly 80% of them singletons. Material for sequencing was peripheral blood. These receptors all come from a man between 60 and 75 years old with acute or convalescent COVID-19.

J is TRBJ1-5 and V is TRBV2; 11 bases map to TRBD1. Unmatched junction bases numbered 2, after V lost 6 bases and J lost 1 base. This CDR3 is built from 15 residues. Germline V gene data show CDR1 as SNHLY and CDR2 as FYNNEI. CDR3 DNA sequence: TGTGCCAGCAGCCGGGACAGGGGGAGCAATCAGCCCCAGCATTTT. Encoded protein: CASSRDRGSNQPQHF. The full variable domain, rest sourced from reference TRBV2 and TRBJ1-5, is EPEVTQTPSHQVTQMGQEVILRCVPISNHLYFYWYRQILGQKVEFLVSFYNNEISEKSEIFDDQFSVERPDGSNFTLKIRSTKLEDSAMYFCASSRDRGSNQPQHFGDGTRLSIL.

Worth noting for this clone: The same CDR3 also results from other DNA sequences found in this sample. The rearrangement joins TRBV7-8 to TRBJ2-3; 8 nucleotides align to TRBD1. Germline CDR1 is SGHVS and CDR2 is FQNEAQ. V was pared by 3 bases and J by 0 bases, with 5 bases of the junction left unmatched. The CDR3 sequence is 16 residues long. The CDR3 reads CASSLVTGASTDTQYF. The CDR3 coding sequence is TGTGCCAGCAGCTTGGTGACAGGGGCTAGCACAGATACGCAGTATTTT.

This clone was recorded once. V gene TRBV21-1 combines with J gene TRBJ2-3; the listed D gene, TRBD1, was not tested against the DNA. TRBV21-1 is classified as a pseudogene. CDR3 length equals 18 residues. CDR3 amino acids: CASSSIVGAYCFTDTQYF. The DNA for the CDR3 is TGTGCCAGCAGTAGCATAGTAGGGGCTTATTGTTTCACAGATACGCAGTATTTT.

The gene calls are TRBV2 and TRBJ2-7, with 8 bases that match TRBD2. The CDR3 sequence is 14 residues long. Looked up from germline, CDR1 is SNHLY and CDR2 is FYNNEI. V lost 7 bases, J lost 1 base, and 6 bases stayed unmatched. This CDR3 reads CASTPGLGSYEQYF. The CDR3 coding sequence is TGTGCCAGCACCCCGGGACTAGGGTCCTACGAGCAGTACTTC.

The chain is built from TRBV18 and TRBJ2-1, with 8 bases that match TRBD1. V lost 6 bases, J lost 5 bases, and 6 bases stayed unmatched. Germline V CDR1 and CDR2: KGHSH, LQKENI. The CDR3 is 14 amino acids. The CDR3 DNA follows: TGTGCCAGCTCGCACGGACAGGGAGACAATGAGCAGTTCTTC. Translated, it gives CASSHGQGDNEQFF.